This T cell receptor beta chain is from a study of blood T cell repertoires in COVID-19. The repertoire was sequenced with immunoSEQ multiplex PCR; TCRdb's copy has only in-frame clones and lacks some. The table lists over 100,000 clones, 88% of them singletons. Germline V lookup: CDR1 MDHEN, CDR2 SYDVKM. The CDR3 extends over 14 amino acids. Trimming took off 7 bases at V and 4 bases at J, with 14 bases between the two ends. The receptor was derived from a man between 50 and 59 years old with acute or convalescent COVID-19. V gene TRBV28 combines with J gene TRBJ2-1; D is possibly TRBD1 (6 bases). The sequenced sample was peripheral blood. Written as DNA, the CDR3 is TGTGCCAGCACCGACAGGCCGCCATACAATGAGCAGTTCTTC. Protein product: CASTDRPPYNEQFF.